Listed here are 11 T cell receptor beta chains from one sample, sequenced in a study of cytomegalovirus exposure and HLA in healthy donors. This PCR relied on a set of 60 Vbeta primers and 13 Jbeta primers. This table comes from immunoSEQ multiplex PCR, and its TCRdb copy is limited to in-frame clones, with some not included. The table has more than 80,000 clones, 60% to 80% seen once. What was sequenced was PBMCs. The receptors were gathered from a boy aged 5-17 years in good health and CMV-seronegative.

A few counts support this clone. CDR3 in amino acids: CASSLWLAGSNEQFF. CDR3 DNA: TGTGCCAGCAGCTTATGGCTAGCGGGGTCAAATGAGCAGTTCTTC. The V gene is TRBV11-1, the J gene TRBJ2-1; 9 bases agree with TRBD2. From germline, CDR1 is SGHAT and CDR2 FQDESV (reference sequence). J was trimmed by 7 bases and V by 2 bases; bases with no gene match: 6. CDR3 length: 15 residues.

This sequence joins TRBV30 and TRBJ1-2, with 8 positions matching TRBD1. The CDR3 extends over 14 amino acids. Germline CDR1 is GTSNPN and CDR2 is SVGIG (reference sequence). V gave up 5 bases and J gave up 2 bases; unmatched junction bases: 7. The CDR3 region has the DNA TGTGCCTGGGGGAGGGACAGGCCCAACTATGGCTACACCTTC. This gives the protein CAWGRDRPNYGYTF.

This chain uses TRBV28 with TRBJ1-2; possible D gene TRBD1, 5 bases. CDR3 length equals 14 residues. Germline V gene sequence: CDR1 MDHEN, CDR2 SYDVKM. Trimming stripped 2 bases from V and 2 bases from J, with 9 bases between. The CDR3 spells CASSLGRENYGYTF. The CDR3 DNA follows: TGTGCCAGCAGTTTAGGCAGGGAAAACTATGGCTACACCTTC.

The chain joins TRBV5-4 to TRBJ1-5, with TRBD1 as a possible D gene (5 bases). The CDR3 loop spans 19 amino acids. The V gene's germline CDR1 is SGHNT and CDR2 YYREEE (reference sequence). V lost 6 bases, J lost 3 bases, and 28 bases lay in between. The CDR3 DNA follows: TGTGCCAGCATCGATCCCAGGGTTTATCTCTTTCCCCCCAATCAGCCCCAGCATTTT. Residues: CASIDPRVYLFPPNQPQHF.

There are a few counts of this clone. The rearrangement links TRBV4-1 to TRBJ1-1, with a tentative D call TRBD1 (5 bases). The V gene's germline CDR1 is MGHRA and CDR2 YSYEKL. CDR3 length: 16 amino acids. Trimming cost V 4 bases and J 1 base, with 16 bases left between them. The CDR3 region is CASSPSPTVPNTEAFF. The DNA of the CDR3 is TGCGCCAGCAGCCCCTCGCCGACAGTGCCGAACACTGAAGCTTTCTTT.

This sequence joins TRBV25-1 and TRBJ1-1, with 8 nucleotides matching TRBD1. The CDR3 consists of 16 residues. V lost 3 bases, J lost 3 bases, and 9 bases stayed unmatched. Germline lookup yields CDR1 MGHDK and CDR2 SYGVNS. The CDR3 region has the DNA TGTGCCAGCAGTGAGTTTTATGTGACAGGGGACACTGAAGCTTTCTTT. Translated: CASSEFYVTGDTEAFF.

The rearrangement links TRBV5-8 to TRBJ1-2; the match to TRBD1 covers 7 bases. The germline V gene has CDR1 SGHTS and CDR2 YDEGEE. The CDR3 totals 13 residues. V trimming: 4 bases; J trimming: 2 bases; junction bases outside the gene matches: 2. CDR3 nucleotides: TGTGCCAGCAGCAGGGGACAGAACTATGGCTACACCTTC. Translating it yields CASSRGQNYGYTF.

The chain joins TRBV19 to TRBJ2-4; D possibly corresponds to TRBD1 (6 bases). Trimming took 6 bases from V and 3 from J, leaving 24 bases between them. The germline CDR1 and CDR2 sequences are LNHDA and SQIVND (reference sequence). The CDR3 covers 18 residues. The CDR3 here is CASSISGTQRLGKNIQYF. Written as DNA, the CDR3 is TGTGCCAGTAGCATCTCCGGGACACAAAGGTTAGGCAAAAACATTCAGTACTTC.

The chain carries TRBV5-6 and TRBJ2-3; D not resolved. There are 12 residues in the CDR3. Germline V gene lookup returns CDR1 SGHDT and CDR2 YYEEEE. V shed 3 bases and J shed 4 bases, with 6 bases lying between them. Here the CDR3 reads CASSYRSDTQYF. The CDR3 DNA reads as TGTGCCAGCAGCTACCGGTCAGATACGCAGTATTTT.

The rearrangement uses TRBV5-8 and TRBJ2-7, with 8 bases identical to TRBD1. The J segment lost 0 bases and the V segment lost 3 bases, leaving 8 bases of the junction unmatched. The CDR3 has 16 amino acids. Germline lookup yields CDR1 SGHTS and CDR2 YDEGEE. CDR3: CASSCGLTGVSYEQYF. Here the CDR3 DNA reads TGTGCCAGCAGCTGCGGACTGACAGGGGTCTCCTACGAGCAGTACTTC. Variable domain in full (rest from reference TRBV5-8 and TRBJ2-7): EAGVTQSPTHLIKTRGQQATLRCSPISGHTSVYWYQQALGLGLQFLLWYDEGEERNRGNFPPRFSGRQFPNYSSELNVNALELEDSALYLCASSCGLTGVSYEQYFGPGTRLTVT.

CDR3 sequence: CASSLVALYNSPLHF. In DNA form, the CDR3 reads TGTGCCAGCAGTTTAGTAGCCCTCTATAATTCACCCCTCCACTTT. The chain employs TRBV27 and TRBJ1-6; no definite D call. The CDR3 length is 15 residues. Per the germline V gene, CDR1 is MNHEY and CDR2 is SMNVEV (reference sequence). V was trimmed by 2 bases and J by 3 bases, leaving 8 bases between them.